This T cell receptor (beta chain) was identified in a study of blood T cell repertoires in COVID-19. The wider study: Acute and convalescent COVID-19 specimens originated in the United States, Italy and Spain.

This CDR3 contains 15 residues. Germline V lookup: CDR1 SGDLS, CDR2 YYNGEE. V shed 7 bases and J 7 bases; nucleotides not matched to a gene: 10. Per the original methods: The assay estimated nucleated cells by amplifying reference gene primers. Produced via immunoSEQ multiplex PCR; TCRdb's table is partial and in-frame only. From that table come the V and J calls and clone size; the DNA was used to work out D and trimming. Of approximately 240,000 clones listed, around 85% are singletons. In this sample, this clone turned up once. What was sequenced was peripheral blood. This sequence joins TRBV9 and TRBJ2-1; 11 bases fit TRBD2. The TCR was taken from a woman between 35 and 50 years old with active or convalescent COVID-19. CDR3 bases: TGTGCCAGCGAGCCGGGACTAGCGGTGACAAATGAGCAGTTCTTC. It encodes CASEPGLAVTNEQFF. Using reference TRBV9 and TRBJ2-1 for the parts outside the CDR3, the full variable domain is DSGVTQTPKHLITATGQRVTLRCSPRSGDLSVYWYQQSLDQGLQFLIQYYNGEERAKGNILERFSAQQFPDLHSELNLSSLELGDSALYFCASEPGLAVTNEQFFGPGTRLTVL.